These 14 T cell receptor beta chains share one sample of origin, sequenced in a study of glioma-infiltrating T cells after dendritic cell vaccination. Time point reported: after dendritic cell vaccination, including at tumor progression/relapse. Data came from immunoSEQ multiplex PCR; TCRdb stores just in-frame clones and leaves some out. The sample contains 90,000 to 95,000 clones, more than 80% of which appear only once. The sample consisted of blood, taken after dendritic cell vaccination. These TCRs come from a human donor with glioblastoma.

This chain joins TRBV4-2 and TRBJ1-2; the match to TRBD1 covers 8 bases. Germline lookup yields CDR1 LGHNA and CDR2 YNFKEQ. The CDR3 spans 15 residues. The ends lost 0 bases at V and 2 bases at J; junction bases unmatched: 2. The DNA of the CDR3 is TGTGCCAGCAGCCAAGAAGGACAGGGAAACTATGGCTACACCTTC. This encodes CASSQEGQGNYGYTF.

This chain links TRBV15 with TRBJ2-7; tentatively, D is TRBD2 (6 bases). Germline CDR1 reads LNHNV; CDR2 reads YYDKDF (reference sequence). V lost 2 bases, J lost 4 bases, and 9 bases lay in between. This CDR3 comprises 13 residues. The CDR3 spells CATSRSGGYEQYF. Here the CDR3 DNA reads TGTGCCACCAGCAGATCTGGGGGGTACGAGCAGTACTTC.

DNA for the CDR3: TGTGCCAGCAGCACCGGAGGTGGCCCCCAGCATTTT. Its translation is CASSTGGGPQHF. J is TRBJ1-5 and V is TRBV13; D gene ambiguous. Trimming removed 5 bases from V and 10 bases from J, with 12 bases in between. The CDR3 has 12 residues. CDR1 is PRHDT and CDR2 is FYEKMQ in the germline V gene (reference sequence).

The chain combines TRBV15 with TRBJ2-2, with D maybe TRBD1 (5 bases). Germline CDR1 LNHNV, CDR2 YYDKDF (reference sequence). V was shortened by 4 bases and J by 0 bases, with 12 bases between the two germline ends. There are 16 residues in the CDR3. The CDR3 region is CATSMGQGANTGELFF. CDR3 in DNA: TGTGCCACCAGCATGGGCCAGGGTGCGAACACCGGGGAGCTGTTTTTT.

The chain has TRBV6-5 and TRBJ1-2; 8 bases fit TRBD1. Looked up from germline, CDR1 is MNHEY and CDR2 is SVGAGI. J gave up 8 bases and V 5 bases, and 7 bases lay outside the gene matches. This CDR3 is 13 amino acids long. The CDR3 bases are TGTGCCAGCAGTAGTGGACAGGGACGGGGCTACACCTTC. Protein: CASSSGQGRGYTF.

This clone was recorded once. The chain has TRBV6-5 and TRBJ1-2; D uncertain. Germline V CDR1 and CDR2: MNHEY, SVGAGI. Trimming removed 4 bases from V and 0 bases from J, with 15 bases in between. This CDR3 region has 16 residues. CDR3 bases: TGTGCCAGCAGTTCTACTAGGGCTGAGACTAACTATGGCTACACCTTC. Translated, it gives CASSSTRAETNYGYTF.

This clone appeared a single time. In DNA, the CDR3 is TGTGCCAGCAGCCAGGAACCAATGAATACGCAGTATTTT. Translation: CASSQEPMNTQYF. The V call is TRBV7-2, the J call TRBJ2-3; D is unresolved. Germline CDR1 SGHTA, CDR2 FQGNSA. This CDR3 is built from 13 residues. V lost 5 bases, J lost 7 bases, and 13 bases lay in between.

CDR3 DNA: TGTGCCAGCAGCCCCTACAGTCTAGCGGGAACCAATGAGCAGTTCTTC. Its translation: CASSPYSLAGTNEQFF. The genes are TRBV7-2 and TRBJ2-1; 9 positions agree with TRBD2. This CDR3 comprises 16 residues. V shed 5 bases, J shed 6 bases, and the junction held 11 bases outside the gene matches. Germline CDR1 SGHTA, CDR2 FQGNSA.

The V gene is TRBV9, the J gene TRBJ1-2; tentative D call: TRBD1 (5 bases). V shed 4 bases and J shed 4 bases, with 17 bases lying between them. CDR3 size: 15 residues. Germline lookup yields CDR1 SGDLS and CDR2 YYNGEE. CDR3 sequence (DNA): TGTGCCAGCAGCACAGACCCTGACAGTTTCTATGGCTACACCTTC. It translates to CASSTDPDSFYGYTF.

The chain recombines TRBV5-6 with TRBJ2-5; 8 bases agree with TRBD1. The V and J ends lost 4 bases and 4 bases, in that order; junction bases with no gene match: 12. The V gene's germline CDR1 is SGHDT and CDR2 YYEEEE. There are 16 residues in the CDR3. CDR3 in DNA: TGTGCCAGCAGCCCCAGGGCAGGGGGCAGAGGAGAGACCCAGTACTTC. It is translated as CASSPRAGGRGETQYF. Variable domain in full (rest from reference TRBV5-6 and TRBJ2-5): DAGVTQSPTHLIKTRGQQVTLRCSPKSGHDTVSWYQQALGQGPQFIFQYYEEEERQRGNFPDRFSGHQFPNYSSELNVNALLLGDSALYLCASSPRAGGRGETQYFGPGTRLLVL.

The chain is built from TRBV5-5 and TRBJ1-2; D remains ambiguous. Germline V gene data show CDR1 as SGHKS and CDR2 as YYEKEE (reference sequence). The CDR3 length is 13 residues. Trimming left V 6 bases short and J 8 bases short, with 17 bases between. The DNA of the CDR3 is TGTGCCAGCAATTGGCAGCCTGCGGGCGGCTACACCTTC. Encoded protein: CASNWQPAGGYTF.

The chain combines TRBV7-8 with TRBJ1-1, with D possibly matching TRBD1 (5 bases). There are 13 residues in the CDR3. Germline loops: CDR1 SGHVS, CDR2 FQNEAQ. V was shortened by 5 bases and J by 1 base, with 8 bases between the two germline ends. CDR3 amino acids: CASSVRGNTEAFF. CDR3 coding DNA: TGTGCCAGCAGCGTAAGGGGGAACACTGAAGCTTTCTTT. Full variable domain (outside the CDR3, taken from reference TRBV7-8 and TRBJ1-1): GAGVSQSPRYKVAKRGQDVALRCDPISGHVSLFWYQQALGQGPEFLTYFQNEAQLDKSGLPSDRFFAERPEGSVSTLKIQRTQQEDSAVYLCASSVRGNTEAFFGQGTRLTVV.

The rearrangement joins TRBV4-2 to TRBJ2-2, with 8 bases that match TRBD2. The germline gives CDR1 LGHNA, CDR2 YNFKEQ. CDR3 length: 16 amino acids. V lost 4 bases and J lost 2; bases outside the gene matches: 6. CDR3 DNA sequence: TGTGCCAGCAGCCCTCGGGAGGGCCCAAACACCGGGGAGCTGTTTTTT. Translated: CASSPREGPNTGELFF.

Only a few counts were recorded for this clone. CDR3 nucleotide sequence: TGTGCCACCTCGACAAGTGGGCAGGGTCAGCCCCAGCATTTT. Amino acids: CATSTSGQGQPQHF. This rearrangement joins TRBV10-3 to TRBJ1-5, with D perhaps matching TRBD1 (5 bases). The CDR3 runs 14 residues. Trimming stripped 10 bases from V and 6 bases from J, with 19 bases between. In germline, CDR1 is ENHRY, CDR2 SYGVKD.